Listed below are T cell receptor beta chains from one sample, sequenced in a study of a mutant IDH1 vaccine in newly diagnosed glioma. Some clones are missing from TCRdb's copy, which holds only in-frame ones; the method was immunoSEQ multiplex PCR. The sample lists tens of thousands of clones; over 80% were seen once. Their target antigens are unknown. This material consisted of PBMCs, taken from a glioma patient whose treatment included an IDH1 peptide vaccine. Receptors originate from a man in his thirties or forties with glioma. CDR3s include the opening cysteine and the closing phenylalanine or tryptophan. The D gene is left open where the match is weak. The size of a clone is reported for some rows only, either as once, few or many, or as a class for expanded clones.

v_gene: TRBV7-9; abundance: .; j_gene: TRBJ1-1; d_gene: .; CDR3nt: TGTGCCAGCAGCTCTCCCGGGGAAGCTTTCTTT; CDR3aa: CASSSPGEAFF
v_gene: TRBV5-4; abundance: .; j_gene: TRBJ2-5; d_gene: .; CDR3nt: TGTGCCAGCAGCGCGGGAATTCAGGAGGAGACCCAGTACTTC; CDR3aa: CASSAGIQEETQYF
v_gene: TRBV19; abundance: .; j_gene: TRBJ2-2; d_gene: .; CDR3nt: TGTGCCAGTAGTAGCCCGGGAGAGAACACCGGGGAGCTGTTTTTT; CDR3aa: CASSSPGENTGELFF
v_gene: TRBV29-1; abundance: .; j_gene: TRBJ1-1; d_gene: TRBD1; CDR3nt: TGCAGCGTCAGCGACAGGGAAACCCACACTGAAGCTTTCTTT; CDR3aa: CSVSDRETHTEAFF
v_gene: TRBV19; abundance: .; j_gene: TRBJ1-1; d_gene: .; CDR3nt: TGTGCCAGTAGTATCAGACAGGAACTTGAAGCTTTCTTT; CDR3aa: CASSIRQELEAFF
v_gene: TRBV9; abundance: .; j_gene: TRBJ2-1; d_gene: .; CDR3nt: TGTGCCAGCAGCGACGGGGCTCAGCAGTTCTTC; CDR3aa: CASSDGAQQFF
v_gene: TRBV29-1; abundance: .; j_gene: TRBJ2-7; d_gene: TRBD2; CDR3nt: TGCAGCGTTGCGAACAAACTAGCGGGCTACGAGCAGTACTTC; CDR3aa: CSVANKLAGYEQYF
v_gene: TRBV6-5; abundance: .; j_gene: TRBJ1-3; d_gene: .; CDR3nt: TGTGCCAGTCAGAGGAACCGGGACAATGGAAACACCATATATTTT; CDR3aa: CASQRNRDNGNTIYF
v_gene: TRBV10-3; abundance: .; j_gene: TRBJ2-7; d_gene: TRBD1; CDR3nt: TGTGCCATCAGTGAAGGGACAGGGGGCTCCTACGAGCAGTACTTC; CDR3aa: CAISEGTGGSYEQYF
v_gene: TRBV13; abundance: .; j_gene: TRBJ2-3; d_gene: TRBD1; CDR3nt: TGTGCCAGCAGCCTTGGGGACAGGACTAGCACAGATACGCAGTATTTT; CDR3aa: CASSLGDRTSTDTQYF
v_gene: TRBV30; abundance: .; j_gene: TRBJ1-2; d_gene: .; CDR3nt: TGTGCCTGGAGGGGAGGGTACAGGGTTGGCTACACCTTC; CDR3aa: CAWRGGYRVGYTF
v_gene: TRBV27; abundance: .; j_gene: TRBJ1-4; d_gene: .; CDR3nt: TGTGCCAGCAGTTTGAACCTAAACAGGGCCACTAATGAAAAACTGTTTTTT; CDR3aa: CASSLNLNRATNEKLFF
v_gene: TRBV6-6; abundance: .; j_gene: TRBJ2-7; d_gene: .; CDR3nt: TGTGCCAGCACCAGCCCTGACGTATACTCCTACGAGCAGTACTTC; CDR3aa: CASTSPDVYSYEQYF
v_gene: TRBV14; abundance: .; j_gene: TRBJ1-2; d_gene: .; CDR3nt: TGTGCCAGCAGCCAGGGGAGTTACTATGGCTACACCTTC; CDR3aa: CASSQGSYYGYTF
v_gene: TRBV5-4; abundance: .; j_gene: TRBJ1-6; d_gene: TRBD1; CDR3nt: TGTGCCAGCAGGACCCACCCACCGACAGGGTTATTTTCACCCCTCCACTTT; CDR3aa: CASRTHPPTGLFSPLHF
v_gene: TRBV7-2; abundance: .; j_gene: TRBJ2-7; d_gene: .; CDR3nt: TGTGCCAGCAGCTTAGCGGTAGGGGAATTCTACGAGCAGTACTTC; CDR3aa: CASSLAVGEFYEQYF
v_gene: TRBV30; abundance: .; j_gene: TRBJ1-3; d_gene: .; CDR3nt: TGTGCCTGGAAACCCTCTGGAAACACCATATATTTT; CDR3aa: CAWKPSGNTIYF
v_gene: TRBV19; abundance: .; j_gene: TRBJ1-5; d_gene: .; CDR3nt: TGTGCCAGTAGTATAGACAGCTATCAGCCCCAGCATTTT; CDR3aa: CASSIDSYQPQHF
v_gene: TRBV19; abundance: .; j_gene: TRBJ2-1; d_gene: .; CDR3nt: TGTGCCAGTAGTATGGGTCGGGCAGGGAATAATGAGCAGTTCTTC; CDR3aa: CASSMGRAGNNEQFF
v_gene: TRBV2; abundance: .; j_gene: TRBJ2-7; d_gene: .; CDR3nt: TGTGCCAGCAAACGACAGGAGAGCTCCTACGAGCAGTACTTC; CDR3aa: CASKRQESSYEQYF
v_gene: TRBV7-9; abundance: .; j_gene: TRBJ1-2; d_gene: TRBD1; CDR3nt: TGTGCCAGCAGCTCTGGGGACAGTGGGTATGGCTACACCTTC; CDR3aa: CASSSGDSGYGYTF
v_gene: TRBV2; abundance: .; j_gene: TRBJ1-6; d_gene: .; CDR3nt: TGTGCCAGCAGTGCAGTACCCAATTCACCCCTCCACTTT; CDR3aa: CASSAVPNSPLHF
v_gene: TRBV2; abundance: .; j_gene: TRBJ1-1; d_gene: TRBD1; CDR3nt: TGTGCCAGCACCCGGACAGGACCCTCTGAAGCTTTCTTT; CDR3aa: CASTRTGPSEAFF
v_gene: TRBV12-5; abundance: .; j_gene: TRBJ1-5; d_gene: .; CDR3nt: TGTGCTAGTGGTTTGGTAGATCTTATAGGCCTCAAAGAGGCCCAGCATTTT; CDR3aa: CASGLVDLIGLKEAQHF
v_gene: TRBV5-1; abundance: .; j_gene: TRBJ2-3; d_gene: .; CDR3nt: TGCGCCAGCAGCGGCCAAACTAGCACAGATACGCAGTATTTT; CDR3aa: CASSGQTSTDTQYF
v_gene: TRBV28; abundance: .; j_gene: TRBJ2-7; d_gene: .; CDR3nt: TGTGCCAGCAGTCCCCCAGTCCGGGTCTACGAGCAGTACTTC; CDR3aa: CASSPPVRVYEQYF
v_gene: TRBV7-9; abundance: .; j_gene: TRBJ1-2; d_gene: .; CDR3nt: TGTGCCAGCAGCTTAGAGGGAGGGAACTATGGCTACACCTTC; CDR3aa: CASSLEGGNYGYTF
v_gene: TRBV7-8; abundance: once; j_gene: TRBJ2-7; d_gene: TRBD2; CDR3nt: TGTGCCAGCAGCGGGACTAGCGGGGTGGAGCAGTACTTC; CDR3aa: CASSGTSGVEQYF
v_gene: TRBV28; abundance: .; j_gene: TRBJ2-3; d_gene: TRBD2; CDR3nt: TGTGCCAGCAGCCGTAGCGGGGGGGCCGGAGATACGCAGTATTTT; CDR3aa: CASSRSGGAGDTQYF
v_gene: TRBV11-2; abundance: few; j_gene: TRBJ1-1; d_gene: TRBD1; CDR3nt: TGTGCCAGCAGCCCCGGGGGACAGGCGAACACTGAAGCTTTCTTT; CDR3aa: CASSPGGQANTEAFF
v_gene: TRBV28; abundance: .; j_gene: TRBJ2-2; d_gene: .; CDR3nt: TGTGCCAGCAGGCTCACAACGACCTACACCGGGGAGCTGTTTTTT; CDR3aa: CASRLTTTYTGELFF
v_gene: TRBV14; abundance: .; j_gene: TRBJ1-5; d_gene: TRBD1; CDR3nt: TGTGCCAGCAGCCAGACAGGGGGGGGCAATCAGCCCCAGCATTTT; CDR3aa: CASSQTGGGNQPQHF